This T cell receptor beta chain emerged from a study of cytomegalovirus exposure and HLA in healthy donors. The assay was immunoSEQ multiplex PCR, and TCRdb's table has in-frame clones only and misses some. The data show some 56,000 clones, 90% to 95% seen once. V was clipped by 4 bases and J by 2 bases, with 14 bases between them. The CDR3 length is 15 residues. In germline, CDR1 is SGHTA, CDR2 FQGNSA. Sequenced input: PBMCs. The genes are TRBV7-2 and TRBJ1-1, with a possible D match to TRBD1 (5 bases). This receptor was obtained from a man aged 18 to 29 in good health and CMV-seronegative. The chain's CDR3 is CASSWGTGRNTEAFF. CDR3 coding DNA: TGTGCCAGCAGCTGGGGCACGGGCCGCAACACTGAAGCTTTCTTT. Full variable domain (rest looked up from reference TRBV7-2 and TRBJ1-1): GAGVSQSPSNKVTEKGKDVELRCDPISGHTALYWYRQSLGQGLEFLIYFQGNSAPDKSGLPSDRFSAERTGGSVSTLTIQRTQQEDSAVYLCASSWGTGRNTEAFFGQGTRLTVV.